This TCR beta chain was obtained from a study of blood T cell repertoires in COVID-19 (dated by TCRdb to 2020 to 2021). A note on the overall study: Collaborator samples came from the United States, Italy and Spain and covered acute and convalescent phases of COVID-19. Samples were obtained from the ongoing ImmuneRACE study (first 160 participants) and from some 1,200 subjects provided by 6 global collaborators. Sample metadata almost always included a de-identified subject ID, COVID-19 status, age in years and sex. HLA class I and class II types, where available, came from metadata supplied by the sample provider rather than from assay-based typing. The material from the prospective study consisted of cDNA or gDNA derived from T cells, B-cell-depleted T cells, or PBMCs. The dataset comprised deeply sampled blood TCRbeta repertoires from subjects exposed to, actively infected with, or recovered from COVID-19. The repertoires were released in a freely available public database meant as a resource for research on the immune response to SARS-CoV-2.

A remark on this clone: Its specific antigen is unknown. Base qualities are not recorded, but no much larger clone differs from it by a single base.

TCRbeta CDR3 regions were amplified from genomic DNA using the immunoSEQ Assay, a bias-controlled multiplex PCR. The study's own analysis went as follows. Nucleated cell counts per sample were estimated from amplification of reference gene primers within the assay. Sequence reads were collapsed and filtered to measure the absolute abundance of every unique TCRbeta CDR3 rearrangement. For each sample, productive Simpson clonality was calculated as the square root of Simpson's diversity index over productive rearrangements. TCRdb provides this immuneACCESS table in a form limited to in-frame rearrangements. Some clones are lacking; in checked studies, under half of them reflect an unresolved V gene, and why the rest are absent is not known. The V and J calls and clone size come from that table; D and trimming were worked out from the DNA. The sample table shows 140,000 to 150,000 clones, and roughly three quarters are seen once. The ten largest clones capture over 8.5% of the sample.

The collaborating institutions used their own protocols to collect whole blood in K2EDTA tubes. For TCRbeta analysis, collaborators shipped samples in one of three forms: frozen whole blood, isolated PBMCs, or DNA extracted from either of those sample types. The research as a whole found: Clinical and demographic metadata were provided uncurated, with the amount varying by source and participant.

The CDR3 spans 13 residues, from the cysteine through the phenylalanine. The DNA shown is the 39-base CDR3, in frame from base 1. V and J are truncated by 7 bases and 9 bases respectively, leaving an intervening sequence of 16 bases. The clonotype originates from a man in his fifties with active or convalescent COVID-19. The sample was peripheral blood. The chain is made from TRBV12-3 or TRBV12-4 and TRBJ2-1; TRBD1 is a weak D gene call, 6 bases matching. The CDR3 region has the sequence CASTGVSVGEQFF. The bases are TGTGCCAGCACAGGGGTCAGCGTCGGTGAGCAGTTCTTC.